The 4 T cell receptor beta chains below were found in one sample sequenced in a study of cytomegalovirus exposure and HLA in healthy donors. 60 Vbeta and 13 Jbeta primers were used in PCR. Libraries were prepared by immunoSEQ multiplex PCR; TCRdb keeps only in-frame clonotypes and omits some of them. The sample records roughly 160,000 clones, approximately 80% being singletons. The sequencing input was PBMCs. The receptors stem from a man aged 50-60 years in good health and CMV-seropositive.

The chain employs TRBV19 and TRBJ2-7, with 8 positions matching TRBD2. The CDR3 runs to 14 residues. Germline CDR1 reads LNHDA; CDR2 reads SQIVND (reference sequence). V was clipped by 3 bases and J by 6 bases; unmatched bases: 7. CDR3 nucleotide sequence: TGTGCCAGTAGTATGGGACTAGGAGAAGGCGAGCAGTACTTC. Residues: CASSMGLGEGEQYF.

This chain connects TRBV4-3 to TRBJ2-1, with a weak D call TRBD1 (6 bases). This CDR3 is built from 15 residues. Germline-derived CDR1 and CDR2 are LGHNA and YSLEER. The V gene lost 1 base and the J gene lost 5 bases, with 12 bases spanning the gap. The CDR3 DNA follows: TGCGCCAGCAGCCAAGGAGGGGGACGAAACAATGAGCAGTTCTTC. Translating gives CASSQGGGRNNEQFF.

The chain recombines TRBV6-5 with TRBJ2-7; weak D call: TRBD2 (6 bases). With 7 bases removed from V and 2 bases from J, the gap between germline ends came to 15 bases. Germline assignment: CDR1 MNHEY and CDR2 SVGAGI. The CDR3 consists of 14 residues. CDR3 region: CASTKGGAAYEQYF. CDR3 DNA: TGTGCCAGCACCAAAGGCGGGGCGGCCTACGAGCAGTACTTC.

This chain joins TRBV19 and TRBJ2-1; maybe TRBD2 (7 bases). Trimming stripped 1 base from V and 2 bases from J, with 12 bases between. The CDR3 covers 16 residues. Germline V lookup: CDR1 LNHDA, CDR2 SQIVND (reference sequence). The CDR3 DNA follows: TGTGCCAGTAGTATAGTTGGGGGGGCAACCTACAATGAGCAGTTCTTC. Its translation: CASSIVGGATYNEQFF.